This T cell receptor beta chain was documented in a study of blood T cell repertoires in COVID-19. For the study at large: The samples span acute and convalescent COVID-19 from the United States, Italy and Spain. Sources were T cells, B-cell-depleted T cells, or PBMCs; the material itself was cDNA or gDNA.

The germline CDR1 and CDR2 sequences are MNHNY and SVGAGI (reference sequence). With 6 bases removed from V and 4 bases from J, the gap between germline ends came to 6 bases. This CDR3 spans 12 amino acids. Original processing notes: Reference gene primer amplification gave nucleated cell count estimates. Profiling relied on immunoSEQ multiplex PCR, and the TCRdb table lists in-frame clones only, not all of them. V, J and clone size reflect that table, while D and trimming were determined from the DNA. The sample contains about 150,000 clones, about 89% of which appear only once. The sequence derives from a man older than 75 with acute or convalescent COVID-19. The sequenced sample consisted of peripheral blood. The chain is built from TRBV6-6 and TRBJ1-4, with D hard to call. The CDR3 DNA sequence: TGTGCCAGCAGCCCCGGTAATGAAAAACTGTTTTTT. Translation: CASSPGNEKLFF.